This TCR beta chain is drawn from a study of shared clonotypes between healthy human individuals. In the sorted-subset replicate PCRs, 200 ng DNA, tens of thousands of T cell genomes, was used. The table came from immunoSEQ multiplex PCR; TCRdb's copy has only in-frame clones and leaves some out. This table has about 2.1 million clones, about 92% appearing once. This clone was picked up a small number of times. Germline V lookup: CDR1 GTSNPN, CDR2 SVGIG (reference sequence). The CDR3 length is 13 residues. The V and J ends lost 0 bases and 1 base respectively, with 6 bases between them. Only CD45RO-negative cells positively selected for CCR7 counted as naive CD8 cells, so terminally differentiated effector memory CD45RA+ cells were excluded.

The chain links TRBV30 to TRBJ1-1; D is unclear. The material sequenced was naive CD8+ T cells from PBMCs. This sequence originates from a young man in good health. Some clones in this sample may be carry-over from other donors' samples. CDR3 in amino acids: CAWSVEKNTEAFF. The CDR3 bases are TGTGCCTGGAGTGTAGAAAAGAACACTGAAGCTTTCTTT.